One sample yielded the 24 T cell receptor beta chains listed below, sequenced in a study of human T cells and chemical hapten exposure. A single record per CDR3 protein comes from TCRdb applying MiXCR to the RACE reads. The sample shows tens of thousands of distinct CDR3 sequences, roughly 10% of them seen only once. Time point denoted: patch test 2, 6 weeks after DPC sensitization. This sample's treatment: therapeutic diphenylcyclopropenone sensitization with weekly scalp DPC. The source material was whole blood, sampled in connection with sensitization to the hapten diphenylcyclopropenone (DPC). All receptors come from a woman aged 30 to 39 with alopecia areata. Some clones in this sample may be carry-over from other donors' samples.

This clonotype was observed many times. The chain has TRBV18 and TRBJ2-1; 9 bases fit TRBD2. This CDR3 is 14 amino acids long. Trimming at V came to 1 base and at J to 8 bases, leaving 3 bases not matched to a gene. In germline, CDR1 is KGHSH, CDR2 LQKENI. The DNA of the CDR3 is TGTGCCAGCTCACCACGGAGGACTAGCGATGAGCAGTTCTTC. Amino acid sequence: CASSPRRTSDEQFF.

This clonotype came up many times. CDR3 region: CASSYSMPGAPPTGYTF. In DNA form, the CDR3 reads TGTGCCAGCAGTTACTCTATGCCCGGAGCCCCACCGACCGGCTACACCTTC. The rearrangement links TRBV6-5 to TRBJ1-2, with no clear D. The CDR3 spans 17 residues. Trimming stripped 0 bases from V and 8 bases from J, with 22 bases between. Germline V gene data show CDR1 as MNHEY and CDR2 as SVGAGI.

This clonotype has a count of ten or more. This chain uses TRBV7-9 with TRBJ2-2; D is undetermined. The germline CDR1 and CDR2 sequences are SEHNR and FQNEAQ (reference sequence). Between the trimmed V and J ends, which lost 1 base and 3 bases, there was a span of 12 bases. The CDR3 is made up of 16 amino acids. The CDR3 region has the DNA TGTGCCAGCAGCTTAGGGACCACCAGCTACACCGGGGAGCTGTTTTTT. It translates to CASSLGTTSYTGELFF. The full variable domain, rest sourced from reference TRBV7-9 and TRBJ2-2, is DTGVSQNPRHKITKRGQNVTFRCDPISEHNRLYWYRQTLGQGPEFLTYFQNEAQLEKSRLLSDRFSAERPKGSFSTLEIQRTEQGDSAMYLCASSLGTTSYTGELFFGEGSRLTVL.

This clonotype was observed a few times. V is TRBV5-1 and J is TRBJ1-1; the match to TRBD1 covers 10 bases. CDR3 length: 16 residues. V dropped 2 bases and J dropped 8; count of bases not matched to a gene: 12. The germline V gene encodes CDR1 SGHRS and CDR2 YFSETQ. The CDR3 bases are TGCGCCAGCAGCTTAGGGGACAGGGGCCTTCGACCGGAAGCTTTCTTT. Its translation: CASSLGDRGLRPEAFF.

This clonotype was found many times. This chain joins TRBV6-2 or TRBV6-3 and TRBJ2-3; no firm D call. The V gene's germline CDR1 is MNHEY and CDR2 SVGEGT. The CDR3 contains 13 residues. Trimming shortened V by 7 bases and J by 10 bases, and 18 bases separated the two germline ends. The DNA for the CDR3 is TGTGCCAGCACCACGCGTGGCCCCAGAGCGCAGTATTTT. This encodes CASTTRGPRAQYF.

In this sample, this clonotype turned up a few times. The rearrangement joins TRBV7-2 to TRBJ2-1, with D maybe TRBD2 (6 bases). Looked up from germline, CDR1 is SGHTA and CDR2 is FQGNSA. The CDR3 consists of 14 residues. The V and J ends lost 4 bases and 6 bases respectively, with 13 bases between them. CDR3 amino acids: CASSSRLGLNEQFF. In DNA form, the CDR3 reads TGTGCCAGCAGCTCTAGGTTGGGACTCAATGAGCAGTTCTTC.

This clonotype was observed many times. The chain carries TRBV3-1 and TRBJ2-1; D possibly corresponds to TRBD1 (5 bases). The CDR3 extends over 15 amino acids. V lost 1 base and J lost 5, with 12 bases in between. Germline loops: CDR1 LGHDT, CDR2 YNNKEL (reference sequence). The CDR3 DNA is TGTGCCAGCAGCCAAGTTTGGGGCCCTAACAATGAGCAGTTCTTC. Amino acid sequence: CASSQVWGPNNEQFF.

In its sample, this clonotype was seen many times. CDR3 amino acids: CASSPSQGYYGYTF. The CDR3 region has the DNA TGTGCCAGCAGCCCTTCACAGGGTTATTATGGCTACACCTTC. The V gene is TRBV7-9, the J gene TRBJ1-2, with D possibly matching TRBD1 (6 bases). Trimming cost V 5 bases and J 5 bases, with 15 bases left between them. There are 14 residues in the CDR3. Germline values: CDR1 SEHNR, CDR2 FQNEAQ (reference sequence).

This clonotype was seen repeatedly, ten times or more. The chain couples TRBV5-1 to TRBJ1-2; D unclear. The germline V gene has CDR1 SGHRS and CDR2 YFSETQ. The CDR3 covers 17 residues. The V and J ends lost 0 bases and 0 bases respectively, with 15 bases between them. The CDR3 loop reads CASSLVNGQRANYGYTF. The CDR3 DNA follows: TGCGCCAGCAGCTTGGTCAACGGGCAGAGAGCTAACTATGGCTACACCTTC.

This clonotype was detected many times. The genes are TRBV20-1 and TRBJ2-1; TRBD1 or TRBD2 may be the D gene (5 bases each). V lost 4 bases, J lost 4 bases, and 14 bases lay in between. Per germline, CDR1 DFQATT and CDR2 SNEGSKA (reference sequence). The length of the CDR3 is 14 residues. DNA for the CDR3: TGCAGTGCTACCGGGAATACAGGTTACAATGAGCAGTTCTTC. Amino acids: CSATGNTGYNEQFF.

This clonotype was counted ten times or more. The V call is TRBV29-1, the J call TRBJ2-2; no definite D call. There are 12 residues in the CDR3. V shed 2 bases and J shed 4 bases, with 5 bases lying between them. The V gene's germline CDR1 is SQVTM and CDR2 ANQGSEA. CDR3 loop: CSVELVTGELFF. The CDR3 DNA sequence: TGCAGCGTTGAACTTGTCACCGGGGAGCTGTTTTTT.

This clonotype has just one count. The chain carries TRBV5-1 and TRBJ2-7; D gene uncertain. The V end lost 4 bases, the J end lost 1 base, and 12 bases lay between the germline ends. CDR1 is SGHRS and CDR2 is YFSETQ in the germline V gene. The CDR3 covers 14 residues. Here the CDR3 DNA reads TGCGCCAGCAGCATTAACAGTGCGTCCTACGAGCAGTACTTC. Residues: CASSINSASYEQYF.

This clonotype was found many times. This rearrangement joins TRBV2 to TRBJ2-5; 10 bases are shared with TRBD1. The CDR3 totals 15 residues. Germline assignment: CDR1 SNHLY and CDR2 FYNNEI. V shed 5 bases and J 1 base; nucleotides not matched to a gene: 4. CDR3 DNA sequence: TGTGCCAGCAGTACGACAGGGGGCATCCAAGAGACCCAGTACTTC. It codes for CASSTTGGIQETQYF.

This clonotype was counted many times. The chain combines TRBV11-1 with TRBJ2-1, with D perhaps given as TRBD1 or TRBD2 (5 bases each). Germline V lookup: CDR1 SGHAT, CDR2 FQDESV (reference sequence). The CDR3 sequence is 13 residues long. Deletions cut 5 bases from V and 4 bases from J, with 9 bases between. CDR3 sequence reads: CASSVGPYNEQFF. CDR3 DNA: TGTGCCAGCAGCGTGGGACCTTACAATGAGCAGTTCTTC. The whole variable domain, filled in from reference TRBV11-1 and TRBJ2-1, reads EAEVAQSPRYKITEKSQAVAFWCDPISGHATLYWYRQILGQGPELLVQFQDESVVDDSQLPKDRFSAERLKGVDSTLKIQPAELGDSAMYLCASSVGPYNEQFFGPGTRLTVL.

V is TRBV24-1 and J is TRBJ2-3, with 8 bases matching TRBD1. Germline CDR1 is KGHDR and CDR2 is SFDVKD. After removal of 2 bases from V and 4 bases from J, the junction contained 7 bases not matched to a gene. The CDR3 totals 16 residues. The CDR3: CATSDSTGQGSDTQYF. For the CDR3, the DNA is TGTGCCACCAGTGATTCTACAGGACAGGGCTCAGATACGCAGTATTTT.

This clonotype was counted only a few times. The chain employs TRBV10-3 and TRBJ2-1; a weak D match, TRBD1 (5 bases). There are 15 residues in the CDR3. V was cut by 4 bases and J by 8 bases, with 18 bases left in between. Germline CDR1 reads ENHRY; CDR2 reads SYGVKD. The CDR3 protein is CAISGSGASKDEQFF. DNA of the CDR3: TGTGCCATCAGTGGCTCTGGGGCTAGTAAAGATGAGCAGTTCTTC.

This clonotype has ten or more counts. J is TRBJ1-1 and V is TRBV28; D unclear. The CDR3 consists of 12 residues. Germline lookup yields CDR1 MDHEN and CDR2 SYDVKM. Trimming cost V 2 bases and J 6 bases, with 7 bases left between them. This CDR3 reads CASSLMISEAFF. The DNA for the CDR3 is TGTGCCAGCAGTTTAATGATTTCTGAAGCTTTCTTT.

This clonotype was seen ten or more times. The V gene is TRBV3-1, the J gene TRBJ1-2, with unresolved D. The germline V gene encodes CDR1 LGHDT and CDR2 YNNKEL (reference sequence). The CDR3 sequence is 16 residues long. Trimming removed 0 bases from V and 0 bases from J, with 11 bases in between. The CDR3 spells CASSQDLWRPNYGYTF. CDR3 in DNA: TGTGCCAGCAGCCAAGATTTGTGGCGGCCTAACTATGGCTACACCTTC.

This clonotype appeared many times. J is TRBJ2-3 and V is TRBV5-1, with D tentatively TRBD1 (5 bases). In germline, CDR1 is SGHRS, CDR2 YFSETQ. Trimming removed 0 bases at V and 5 bases at J, with 10 bases between. The CDR3 sequence is 14 residues long. As DNA, the CDR3 is TGCGCCAGCAGCTTGGGCCAGGGTGGAGATACGCAGTATTTT. Translated: CASSLGQGGDTQYF. Full variable domain (remainder filled in from reference TRBV5-1 and TRBJ2-3): KAGVTQTPRYLIKTRGQQVTLSCSPISGHRSVSWYQQTPGQGLQFLFEYFSETQRNKGNFPGRFSGRQFSNSRSEMNVSTLELGDSALYLCASSLGQGGDTQYFGPGTRLTVL.

Note on this clonotype: A much larger clone differs by one base, so this may be a read error. V is TRBV12-3 or TRBV12-4 and J is TRBJ2-5, with TRBD1 as a possible D gene (5 bases). The CDR3 length is 14 residues. The CDR3 DNA reads as TGTGCCAGCAGTTTAAAGGGGCTCCGAGAGATCCAGTACTTC. This encodes CASSLKGLREIQYF.

This clonotype was counted between two and nine times. The chain has TRBV23-1 and TRBJ2-1; 8 positions match TRBD1. TRBV23-1 belongs to the ORF category, with a function that is uncertain. With V trimmed by 2 bases and J by 8 bases, 32 bases remained unmatched. The CDR3 is 23 residues long. The chain's CDR3 is CASSQQSSGTTHRGWLASDEQFF. CDR3 DNA sequence: TGCGCCAGCAGTCAACAATCCTCGGGGACGACACACAGGGGGTGGCTAGCAAGCGATGAGCAGTTCTTC.

At least ten counts were recorded for this clonotype. The J gene is TRBJ2-1, the V gene TRBV14; D is possibly TRBD1 (5 bases). Germline loops: CDR1 SGHDN, CDR2 FVKESK. This CDR3 region has 12 residues. Trimming removed 5 bases from V and 15 bases from J, with 17 bases in between. The CDR3 reads CASSAKGARWFF. CDR3 sequence (DNA): TGTGCCAGCAGCGCTAAAGGGGCCAGATGGTTCTTC.

This clonotype turned up a few times. CDR3 sequence (DNA): TGTGCCAGCAGCTCGCGACTAGTCGGGAGCGGCACCGGGGAGCTGTTTTTT. It codes for CASSSRLVGSGTGELFF. V is TRBV3-1 and J is TRBJ2-2, with D possibly TRBD2 on 6 matching bases. Germline CDR1 and CDR2: LGHDT and YNNKEL (reference sequence). V lost 5 bases, J lost 4 bases, and 20 bases lay in between. This CDR3 comprises 17 residues.

The V and J genes are TRBV7-2 and TRBJ2-1; 8 bases align to TRBD2. CDR3 length: 12 residues. Germline lookup yields CDR1 SGHTA and CDR2 FQGNSA. With 1 base clipped from V and 10 bases from J, the junction kept 0 bases outside the gene matches. The DNA for the CDR3 is TGTGCCAGCAGCTTAGTAGCGGGAGAGCAGTTCTTC. Its translation: CASSLVAGEQFF.